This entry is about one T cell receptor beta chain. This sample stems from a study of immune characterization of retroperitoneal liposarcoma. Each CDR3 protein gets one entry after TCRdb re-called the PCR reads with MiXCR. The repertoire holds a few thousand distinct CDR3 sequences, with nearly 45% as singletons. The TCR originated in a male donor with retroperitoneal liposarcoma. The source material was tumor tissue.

In DNA, the CDR3 is TGTGCCAGCAGTCCACAGGGGCCTATTTACAATGAGCAGTTCTTC. Encoded protein: CASSPQGPIYNEQFF. J is TRBJ2-1 and V is TRBV28; 7 nucleotides line up with TRBD1. This CDR3 has 15 amino acids. Germline V gives CDR1 MDHEN, CDR2 SYDVKM. The ends lost 5 bases at V and 4 bases at J; junction bases unmatched: 8.